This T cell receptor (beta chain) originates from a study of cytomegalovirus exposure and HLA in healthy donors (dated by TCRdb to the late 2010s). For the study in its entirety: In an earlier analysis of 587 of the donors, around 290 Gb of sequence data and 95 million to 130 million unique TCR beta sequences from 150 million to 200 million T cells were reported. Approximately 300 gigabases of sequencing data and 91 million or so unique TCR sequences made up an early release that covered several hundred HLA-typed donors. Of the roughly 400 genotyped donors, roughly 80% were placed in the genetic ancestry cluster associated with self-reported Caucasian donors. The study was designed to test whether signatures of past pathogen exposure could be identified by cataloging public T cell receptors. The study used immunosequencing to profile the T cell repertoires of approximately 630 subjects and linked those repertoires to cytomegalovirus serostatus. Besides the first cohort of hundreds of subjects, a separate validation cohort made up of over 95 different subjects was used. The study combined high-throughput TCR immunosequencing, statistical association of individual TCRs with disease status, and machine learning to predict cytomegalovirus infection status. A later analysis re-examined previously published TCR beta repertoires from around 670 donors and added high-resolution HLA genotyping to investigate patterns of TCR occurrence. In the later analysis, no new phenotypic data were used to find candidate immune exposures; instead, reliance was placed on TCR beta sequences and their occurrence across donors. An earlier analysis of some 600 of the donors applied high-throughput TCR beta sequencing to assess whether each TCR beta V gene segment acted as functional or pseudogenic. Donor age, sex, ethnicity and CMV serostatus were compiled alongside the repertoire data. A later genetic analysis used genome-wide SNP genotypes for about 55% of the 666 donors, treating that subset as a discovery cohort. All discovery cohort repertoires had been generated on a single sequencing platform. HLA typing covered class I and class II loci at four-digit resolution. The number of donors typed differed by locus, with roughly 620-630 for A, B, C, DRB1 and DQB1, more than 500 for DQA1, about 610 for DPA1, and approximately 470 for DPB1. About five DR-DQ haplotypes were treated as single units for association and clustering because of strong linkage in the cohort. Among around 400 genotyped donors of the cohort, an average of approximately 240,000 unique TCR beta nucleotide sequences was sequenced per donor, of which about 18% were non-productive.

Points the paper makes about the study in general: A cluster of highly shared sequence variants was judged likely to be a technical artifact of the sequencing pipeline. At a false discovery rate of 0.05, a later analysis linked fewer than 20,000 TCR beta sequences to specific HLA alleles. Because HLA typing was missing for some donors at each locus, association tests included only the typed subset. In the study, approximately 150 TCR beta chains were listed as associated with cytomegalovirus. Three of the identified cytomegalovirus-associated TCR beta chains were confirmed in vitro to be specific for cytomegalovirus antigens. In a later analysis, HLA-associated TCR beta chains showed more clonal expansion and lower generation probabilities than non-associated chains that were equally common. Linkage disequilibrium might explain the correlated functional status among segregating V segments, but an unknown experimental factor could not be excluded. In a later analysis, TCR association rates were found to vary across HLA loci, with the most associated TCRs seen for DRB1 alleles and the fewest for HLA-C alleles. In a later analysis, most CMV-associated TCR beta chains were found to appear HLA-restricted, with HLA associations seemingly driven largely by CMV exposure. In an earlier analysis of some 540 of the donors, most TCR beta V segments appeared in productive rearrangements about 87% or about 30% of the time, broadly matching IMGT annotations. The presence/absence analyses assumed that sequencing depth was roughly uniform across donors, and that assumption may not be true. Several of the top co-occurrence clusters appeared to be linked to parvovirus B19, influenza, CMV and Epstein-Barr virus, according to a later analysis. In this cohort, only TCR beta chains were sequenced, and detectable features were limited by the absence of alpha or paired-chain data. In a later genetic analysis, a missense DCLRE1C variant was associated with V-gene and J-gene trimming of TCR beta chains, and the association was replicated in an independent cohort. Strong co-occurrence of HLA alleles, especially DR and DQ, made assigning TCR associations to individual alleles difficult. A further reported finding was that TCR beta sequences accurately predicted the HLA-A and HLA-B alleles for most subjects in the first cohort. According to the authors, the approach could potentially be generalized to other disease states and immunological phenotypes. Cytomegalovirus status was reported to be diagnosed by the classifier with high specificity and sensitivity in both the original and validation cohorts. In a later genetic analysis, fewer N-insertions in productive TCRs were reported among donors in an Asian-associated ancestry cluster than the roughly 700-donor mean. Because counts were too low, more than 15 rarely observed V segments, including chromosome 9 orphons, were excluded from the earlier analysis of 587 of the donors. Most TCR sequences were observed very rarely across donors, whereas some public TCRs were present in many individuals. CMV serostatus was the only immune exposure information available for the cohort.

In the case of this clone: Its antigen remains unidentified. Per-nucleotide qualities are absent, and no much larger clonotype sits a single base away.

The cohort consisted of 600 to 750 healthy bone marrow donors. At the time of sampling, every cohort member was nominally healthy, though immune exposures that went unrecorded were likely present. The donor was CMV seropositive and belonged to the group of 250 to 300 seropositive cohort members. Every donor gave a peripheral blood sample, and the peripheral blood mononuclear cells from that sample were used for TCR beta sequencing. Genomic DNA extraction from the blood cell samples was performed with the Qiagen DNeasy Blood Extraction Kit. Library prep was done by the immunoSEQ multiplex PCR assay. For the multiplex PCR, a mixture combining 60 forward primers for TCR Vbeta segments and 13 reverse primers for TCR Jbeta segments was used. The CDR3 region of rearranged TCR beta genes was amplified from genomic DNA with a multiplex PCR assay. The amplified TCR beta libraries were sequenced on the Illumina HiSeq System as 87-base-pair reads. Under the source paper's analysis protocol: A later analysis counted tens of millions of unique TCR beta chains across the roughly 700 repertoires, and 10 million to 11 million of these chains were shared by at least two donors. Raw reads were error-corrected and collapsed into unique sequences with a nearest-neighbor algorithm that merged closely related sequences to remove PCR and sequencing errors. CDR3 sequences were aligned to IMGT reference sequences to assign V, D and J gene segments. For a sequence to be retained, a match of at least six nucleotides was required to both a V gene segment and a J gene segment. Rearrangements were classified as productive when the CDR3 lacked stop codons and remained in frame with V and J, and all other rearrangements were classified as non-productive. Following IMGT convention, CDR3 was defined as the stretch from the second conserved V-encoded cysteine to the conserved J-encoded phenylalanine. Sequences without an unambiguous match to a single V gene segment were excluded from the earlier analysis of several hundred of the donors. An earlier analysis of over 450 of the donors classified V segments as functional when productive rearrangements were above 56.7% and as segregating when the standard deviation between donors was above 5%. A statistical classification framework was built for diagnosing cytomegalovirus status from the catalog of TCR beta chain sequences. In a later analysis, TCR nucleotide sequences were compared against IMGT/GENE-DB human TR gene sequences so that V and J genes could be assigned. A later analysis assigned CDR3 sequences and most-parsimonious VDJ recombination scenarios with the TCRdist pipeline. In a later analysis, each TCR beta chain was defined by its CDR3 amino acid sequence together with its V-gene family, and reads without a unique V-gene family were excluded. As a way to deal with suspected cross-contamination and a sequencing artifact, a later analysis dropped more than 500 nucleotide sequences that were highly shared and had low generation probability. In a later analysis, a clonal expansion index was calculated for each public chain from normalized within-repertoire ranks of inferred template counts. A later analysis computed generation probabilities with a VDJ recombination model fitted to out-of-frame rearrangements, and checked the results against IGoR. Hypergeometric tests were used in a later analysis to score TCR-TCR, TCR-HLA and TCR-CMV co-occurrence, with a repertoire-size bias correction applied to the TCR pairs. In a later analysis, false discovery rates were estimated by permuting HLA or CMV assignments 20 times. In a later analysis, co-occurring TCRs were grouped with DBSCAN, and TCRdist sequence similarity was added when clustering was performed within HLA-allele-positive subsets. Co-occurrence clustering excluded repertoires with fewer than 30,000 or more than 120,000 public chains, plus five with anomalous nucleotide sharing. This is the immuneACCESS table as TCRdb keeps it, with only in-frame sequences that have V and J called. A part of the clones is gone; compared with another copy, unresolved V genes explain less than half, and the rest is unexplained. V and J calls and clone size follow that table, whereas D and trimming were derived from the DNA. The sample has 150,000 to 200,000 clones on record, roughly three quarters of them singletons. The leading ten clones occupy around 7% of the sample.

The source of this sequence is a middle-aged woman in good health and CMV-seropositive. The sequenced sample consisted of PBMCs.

The nucleotide sequence is TGTGCCAGCAGCGCCATCCAGGGGGGCTATGGCTACACCTTC. This encodes CASSAIQGGYGYTF. The rearranged chain carries TRBV6-1 and TRBJ1-2; TRBD1 fits 7 bases in the junction. From V the trimming removes 6 bases and from J it removes 4 bases, while the gene matches leave 8 bases of the junction unaccounted for. The CDR3 has 14 amino acids, counting the end cysteine and phenylalanine. Here the CDR3 DNA is all that survives: 42 bases in frame from base 1. From the germline V gene, CDR1 is MNHNS and CDR2 is SASEGT.